The sequence of this T cell receptor beta chain was determined in a study of metastatic and nonmetastatic thyroid tumors. Study-wide background: The study looked at repertoires side by side in blood and in tumor or nodule tissue from malignant and benign thyroid patients.

Not a single patient had been given any form of treatment at any point before undergoing thyroid surgery. Using MiXCR, TCRdb reanalyzed the PCR reads. This table has tens of thousands of clones, more than 15% appearing once. Study-level points and caveats: Versus benign nodules, malignant thyroid tumors reportedly had significantly higher TCR beta diversity, in blood and tumor.

The table lists this clone with a few counts. The target antigen is unknown. CDR1 is MNHNS and CDR2 is SASEGT in the germline V gene. V lost 8 bases to trimming and J lost 3 bases, with 23 bases between them. This CDR3 has 16 amino acids. Sequencing input: blood. The V call is TRBV6-1, the J call TRBJ2-7; maybe TRBD1 (5 bases). The TCR originated in a female donor with papillary thyroid cancer or a benign thyroid nodule (not recorded which). Some clones in this sample may be carry-over from other donors' samples. In DNA form, the CDR3 reads TGTGCCAGCCCTCCCGGAGACGTCTCTCAGGGCTACGAGCAGTACTTC. Its protein product is CASPPGDVSQGYEQYF.